This note documents a single T cell receptor beta chain sequence. The data were taken from a study of blood T cell repertoires in COVID-19. Study information: Collection of acute and convalescent COVID-19 samples took place in the United States, Italy and Spain. In each case, the material was cDNA or gDNA derived from T cells, B-cell-depleted T cells, or PBMCs.

With 3 bases clipped from V and 2 bases from J, the junction kept 2 bases outside the gene matches. This CDR3 has 15 residues. Germline CDR1 reads SGHRS; CDR2 reads YFSETQ. In the original workflow: Amplifying reference gene primers gave estimates of nucleated cell counts. Clones were read by immunoSEQ multiplex PCR, and TCRdb kept only the in-frame ones, dropping some. The D gene and trimming were derived from the DNA, and the V and J assignments and clone size from that table. The sample consists of some 240,000 clones, 85% to 90% of them appearing once. Patients of the Seattle cohort, enrolled during active infection, were followed longitudinally.

Material for sequencing was peripheral blood. This sequence was found in a woman aged 55 to 70 with COVID-19, enrolled during active disease. The chain joins TRBV5-1 to TRBJ2-6, with 7 bases fitting TRBD1. CDR3 in DNA: TGCGCCAGCAGCTCGCAGGGGGCTGGGGCCAACGTCCTGACTTTC. This encodes CASSSQGAGANVLTF. Combining the CDR3 with reference TRBV5-1 and TRBJ2-6 gives the whole variable domain KAGVTQTPRYLIKTRGQQVTLSCSPISGHRSVSWYQQTPGQGLQFLFEYFSETQRNKGNFPGRFSGRQFSNSRSEMNVSTLELGDSALYLCASSSQGAGANVLTFGAGSRLTVL.